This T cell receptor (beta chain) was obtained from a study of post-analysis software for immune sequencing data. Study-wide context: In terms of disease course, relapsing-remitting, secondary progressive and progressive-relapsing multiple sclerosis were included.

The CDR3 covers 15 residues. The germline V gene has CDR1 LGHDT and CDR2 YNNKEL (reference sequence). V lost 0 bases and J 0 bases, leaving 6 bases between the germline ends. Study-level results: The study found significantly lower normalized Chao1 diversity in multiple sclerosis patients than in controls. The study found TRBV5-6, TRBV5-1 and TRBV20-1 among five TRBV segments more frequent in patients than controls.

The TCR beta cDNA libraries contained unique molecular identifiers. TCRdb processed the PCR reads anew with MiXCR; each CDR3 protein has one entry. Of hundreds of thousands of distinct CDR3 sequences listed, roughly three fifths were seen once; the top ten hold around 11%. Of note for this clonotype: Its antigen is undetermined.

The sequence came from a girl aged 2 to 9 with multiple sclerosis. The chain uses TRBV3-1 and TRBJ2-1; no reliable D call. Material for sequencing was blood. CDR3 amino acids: CASSQEPNSYNEQFF. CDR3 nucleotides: TGTGCCAGCAGCCAAGAGCCTAACTCCTACAATGAGCAGTTCTTC.